These 23 T cell receptor beta chains originate from one sample sequenced in a study of regulatory T cells in long-lasting Graves disease. Time point described: newly diagnosed GD, antithyroid drugs for less than 3 months. RNA extracted from PBMCs served as the sequencing template. CDR3 regions were amplified by Arm-PCR using iRepertoire HTBI primers to build TCR beta libraries. TCRdb re-called the multiplex PCR reads with MiXCR, one entry per CDR3 protein. The sample lists about 520,000 distinct CDR3 sequences, about 12% seen once, with roughly 8.2% in the top ten. The same data also contributed to another study, on T cells in Graves' hyperthyroidism and ophthalmopathy.

The sample consisted of peripheral blood mononuclear cells (PBMCs), taken at new diagnosis, from a patient treated with antithyroid drugs. The receptors were gathered from a woman under 40 with Graves disease.

This clonotype was detected ten times or more. The gene calls are TRBV27 and TRBJ2-3; no firm D call. Trimming took 3 bases from V and 2 from J, leaving 18 bases between them. This CDR3 is 17 amino acids long. The germline V gene has CDR1 MNHEY and CDR2 SMNVEV (reference sequence). CDR3 in amino acids: CASSFESSVLNTDTQYF. The CDR3 DNA sequence: TGTGCCAGCAGTTTCGAGAGCTCCGTTCTTAACACAGATACGCAGTATTTT.

This clonotype was picked up many times. The chain employs TRBV24-1 and TRBJ2-5; the D is unclear. This CDR3 is built from 14 residues. Trimming took 4 bases from V and 5 from J, leaving 13 bases between them. Germline V gives CDR1 KGHDR, CDR2 SFDVKD. The CDR3 DNA reads as TGTGCCACCAGTGACTCCATGGAGATCGAGACCCAGTACTTC. This translates into CATSDSMEIETQYF.

Comments on this clonotype: The junction differs from germline at one of its ends, possibly a read error. V and J are TRBV20-1 and TRBJ2-3; D call uncertain. Germline-derived CDR1 and CDR2 are DFQATT and SNEGSKA (reference sequence). This CDR3 has 14 residues. This CDR3 is CSDRGHSRTDTQYF. DNA of the CDR3: TGCAGTGATAGAGGCCATTCTCGCACAGATACGCAGTATTTT.

This clonotype was observed a handful of times. A read error is possible here, since a much larger clone lies one base away. The chain carries TRBV28 and TRBJ2-1; a possible D gene is TRBD1 (5 bases). This CDR3 comprises 17 residues. Germline-derived CDR1 and CDR2 are MDHEN and SYDVKM. The V end was cut by 4 bases, the J end by 0 bases, with 16 bases between. The CDR3 protein is CASSYPRQSFSYNEQFF. The CDR3 nucleotides are TGTGCCAGCAGTTACCCCAGACAGTCGTTCTCCTACAATGAGCAGTTCTTC.

This clonotype was seen more than once but under ten times. The chain carries TRBV27 and TRBJ1-1, with D unclear. The length of the CDR3 is 12 residues. Germline V gene data show CDR1 as MNHEY and CDR2 as SMNVEV (reference sequence). V lost 5 bases and J lost 5, with 9 bases in between. The CDR3 protein is CASSGLPTEAFF. For the CDR3, the DNA is TGTGCCAGCAGTGGACTCCCTACTGAAGCTTTCTTT.

This clonotype was recorded many times. The CDR3 nucleotides read TGTGCCTGGAGCCTCAAAGGGGAAAAACTGTTTTTT. Translating it yields CAWSLKGEKLFF. The chain has TRBV30 and TRBJ1-4, with no clear D. CDR1 GTSNPN and CDR2 SVGIG come from the germline V gene (reference sequence). The CDR3 runs to 12 residues. V lost 3 bases and J 8 bases, leaving 10 bases between the germline ends.

As to this clonotype: This clone may be a read error of a much larger clone one base away. The V gene is TRBV2, the J gene TRBJ1-1, with a tentative D call TRBD1 (6 bases). V gave up 6 bases and J gave up 4 bases, with 12 bases separating them. The germline gives CDR1 SNHLY, CDR2 FYNNEI. This CDR3 has 13 residues. CDR3 bases: TGTGCCAGCAGGGGACGGGGGGCCACTGAAGCTTTCTTT. Its protein product is CASRGRGATEAFF.

The rearrangement links TRBV7-2 to TRBJ2-7; D unresolved. The germline gives CDR1 SGHTA, CDR2 FQGNSA. Trimming took off 4 bases at V and 3 bases at J, with 13 bases between the two ends. There are 14 residues in the CDR3. In DNA form, the CDR3 reads TGTGCCAGCAGCTCCGGCCGCGTCTTCTACGAGCAGTACTTC. Encoded protein: CASSSGRVFYEQYF.

Comment on this clonotype: At one end, the junction sequence differs from germline, possibly due to a read error. The CDR3 DNA sequence: TGTGCCAGCAGTTTCCAGCCCTACGAGCGGTACTTC. Translated, it gives CASSFQPYERYF. V and J are TRBV28 and TRBJ2-7; D call uncertain. Germline CDR1 reads MDHEN; CDR2 reads SYDVKM. The CDR3 consists of 12 residues.

This clonotype was recorded many times. The V call is TRBV7-8, the J call TRBJ2-3, with a weak D call TRBD1 (5 bases). Germline V gene lookup returns CDR1 SGHVS and CDR2 FQNEAQ. Between the trimmed V and J ends, which lost 5 bases and 4 bases, there was a span of 16 bases. The CDR3 spans 15 residues. The CDR3 is CASSTTALLPDTQYF. CDR3 DNA: TGTGCCAGCAGCACGACAGCACTCCTCCCAGATACGCAGTATTTT.

V is TRBV20-1 and J is TRBJ1-6; maybe TRBD1 (5 bases). From germline, CDR1 is DFQATT and CDR2 SNEGSKA (reference sequence). V was clipped by 0 bases and J by 10 bases, with 16 bases between them. This CDR3 contains 15 residues. CDR3 loop: CSARDSEGQRSPLHF. The CDR3, as DNA: TGCAGTGCTAGAGATTCCGAGGGGCAGAGATCACCCCTCCACTTT.

Comments on this clonotype: A much larger clone lies a single base off, so this may be a read error. J is TRBJ1-3 and V is TRBV27; 7 bases are a match to TRBD1. The trim removed 0 bases at V and 5 bases at J, leaving 4 bases unmatched. Germline lookup yields CDR1 MNHEY and CDR2 SMNVEV (reference sequence). This CDR3 has 15 amino acids. CDR3 coding DNA: TGTGCCAGCAGTTTATCGGGGGACAGCAGAAACACCATATATTTT. Its protein is CASSLSGDSRNTIYF.

The chain carries TRBV5-1 and TRBJ2-7, with D maybe TRBD1 (6 bases). Trimming cost V 4 bases and J 0 bases, with 11 bases left between them. Looked up from germline, CDR1 is SGHRS and CDR2 is YFSETQ. The CDR3 is 14 amino acids. CDR3 sequence: CASSPRDNSYEQYF. CDR3 bases: TGCGCCAGCAGCCCGAGGGACAACTCCTACGAGCAGTACTTC. Together with reference TRBV5-1 and TRBJ2-7, the CDR3 gives the full variable domain: KAGVTQTPRYLIKTRGQQVTLSCSPISGHRSVSWYQQTPGQGLQFLFEYFSETQRNKGNFPGRFSGRQFSNSRSEMNVSTLELGDSALYLCASSPRDNSYEQYFGPGTRLTVT.

This sequence joins TRBV5-4 and TRBJ2-3; D not certain. The CDR3 is 13 residues long. CDR1 is SGHNT and CDR2 is YYREEE in the germline V gene (reference sequence). V was trimmed by 7 bases and J by 2 bases, leaving 11 bases between them. CDR3 loop: CASHLGPTDTQYF. The CDR3 DNA reads as TGTGCCAGCCATCTCGGGCCCACAGATACGCAGTATTTT.

The chain recombines TRBV28 with TRBJ1-1; D is possibly TRBD1 (5 bases). The CDR3 is made up of 14 amino acids. Trimming removed 1 base at V and 0 bases at J, with 6 bases between. CDR1 and CDR2 (germline): MDHEN, SYDVKM. The CDR3 DNA reads as TGTGCCAGCAGTTTATACAGGTTGAACACTGAAGCTTTCTTT. Its translation is CASSLYRLNTEAFF.

This clonotype was counted many times. The chain couples TRBV19 to TRBJ2-1; 9 positions agree with TRBD2. Germline V gene lookup returns CDR1 LNHDA and CDR2 SQIVND (reference sequence). The CDR3 extends over 16 amino acids. Unmatched junction bases numbered 10, after V lost 4 bases and J lost 6 bases. This chain's CDR3 is CASSRASGKYGNEQFF. For the CDR3, the DNA is TGTGCCAGTAGTAGGGCTAGCGGGAAATATGGCAATGAGCAGTTCTTC.

The chain links TRBV18 to TRBJ2-3; D might be TRBD1 or TRBD2, each matching 6 bases. Germline CDR1 and CDR2: KGHSH and LQKENI. Trimming removed 3 bases at V and 0 bases at J, with 10 bases between. The CDR3 is 15 residues long. The CDR3 bases are TGTGCCAGCTCACCTCCGGGGGCAAGCACAGATACGCAGTATTTT. This gives the protein CASSPPGASTDTQYF.

This clonotype was found a few times. J is TRBJ2-1 and V is TRBV7-2, with D unresolved. CDR1 SGHTA and CDR2 FQGNSA come from the germline V gene. This CDR3 has 14 amino acids. Trimming pared 5 bases from V and 4 bases from J, leaving 12 bases between. CDR3 in DNA: TGTGCCAGCAGCACCAAACTACCGTACAATGAGCAGTTCTTC. Encoded protein: CASSTKLPYNEQFF.

Concerning this clonotype: With only one base between it and a far larger clone, this is likely a read error. The chain recombines TRBV12-3 or TRBV12-4 with TRBJ2-1; TRBD1 might be the D (6 bases). The DNA end is more similar to TRBJ2-5, so the J call may be wrong. CDR3 size: 14 residues. CDR3 sequence reads: CASSRLRTAETQYF. CDR3 in DNA: TGTGCCAGCAGTCGACTTAGGACAGCGGAGACCCAGTACTTC.

This clonotype was recorded at least ten times. The genes are TRBV24-1 and TRBJ2-4; D is unresolved. The ends were cut back, 1 base at V and 0 bases at J, with 9 bases in the middle. This CDR3 is 16 amino acids long. CDR1 and CDR2 from the germline V gene are KGHDR and SFDVKD. In nucleotides, the CDR3 is TGTGCCACCAGTGATTTAGGCTACTTAGCCAAAAACATTCAGTACTTC. Its protein product is CATSDLGYLAKNIQYF.

The V and J genes are TRBV7-8 and TRBJ1-5; D not resolved. V lost 0 bases, J lost 4 bases, and 10 bases lay in between. The V gene's germline CDR1 is SGHVS and CDR2 FQNEAQ. The CDR3 is 15 amino acids. CDR3 DNA sequence: TGTGCCAGCAGCTTAGCGGAACGGGGAAATCAGCCCCAGCATTTT. Residues: CASSLAERGNQPQHF. The entire variable domain, with the rest obtained from reference TRBV7-8 and TRBJ1-5, is as follows: GAGVSQSPRYKVAKRGQDVALRCDPISGHVSLFWYQQALGQGPEFLTYFQNEAQLDKSGLPSDRFFAERPEGSVSTLKIQRTQQEDSAVYLCASSLAERGNQPQHFGDGTRLSIL.

Remarks on this clonotype: The junction departs from the called germline gene at one end, perhaps through a read error. The gene calls are TRBV2 and TRBJ2-2; D is perhaps TRBD1 or TRBD2 (5 bases each). The CDR3 extends over 16 amino acids. Germline CDR1 reads SNHLY; CDR2 reads FYNNEI. CDR3 in amino acids: CASSDPGRMNTGELFF. The CDR3 DNA is TGCGCCAGCAGCGATCCGGGACGGATGAACACCGGGGAGCTGTTTTTT. Filled out from reference TRBV2 and TRBJ2-2, the complete variable domain reads EPEVTQTPSHQVTQMGQEVILRCVPISNHLYFYWYRQILGQKVEFLVSFYNNEISEKSEIFDDQFSVERPDGSNFTLKIRSTKLEDSAMYFCASSDPGRMNTGELFFGEGSRLTVL.

This clonotype was detected many times. This chain uses TRBV19 with TRBJ1-2; D is perhaps TRBD1 (6 bases). This CDR3 is built from 13 residues. Trimming shortened V by 5 bases and J by 4 bases, and 11 bases separated the two germline ends. CDR1 is LNHDA, CDR2 SQIVND, per germline (reference sequence). DNA for the CDR3: TGTGCCAGTAGTGCCCAGGGGACCTATGGCTACACCTTC. Its protein product is CASSAQGTYGYTF. The whole variable domain, remainder taken from reference TRBV19 and TRBJ1-2, is DGGITQSPKYLFRKEGQNVTLSCEQNLNHDAMYWYRQDPGQGLRLIYYSQIVNDFQKGDIAEGYSVSREKKESFPLTVTSAQKNPTAFYLCASSAQGTYGYTFGSGTRLTVV.